This T cell receptor (beta chain) came from a study of human T cells and chemical hapten exposure. Turning to the study itself: Patch testing was performed with 0.01% DPC on the upper back, with reading at 6 days. The patient population, which was mostly female, had alopecia areata, totalis or universalis.

This clonotype appeared a few times. Time point defined: patch test 1, 2 weeks after DPC sensitization. Treatment defined: therapeutic diphenylcyclopropenone sensitization with weekly scalp DPC. TCRdb used MiXCR to reprocess the RACE reads, holding one entry per CDR3 protein. The table shows about 340,000 distinct CDR3 sequences, with around 7% occurring only once. The V and J ends lost 0 bases and 4 bases respectively, with 7 bases between them. Germline V gene data show CDR1 as SGDLS and CDR2 as YYNGEE. CDR3 length equals 14 residues. The source material was whole blood, sampled in connection with sensitization to the hapten diphenylcyclopropenone (DPC). The receptor was derived from a woman younger than 30 with alopecia areata. Some clones in this sample may be carry-over from other donors' samples. The chain is built from TRBV9 and TRBJ2-2; D is ambiguous. The CDR3 DNA reads TGTGCCAGCAGCGTAGCCCGGTCCACCGGGGAGCTGTTTTTT. Amino acids: CASSVARSTGELFF.